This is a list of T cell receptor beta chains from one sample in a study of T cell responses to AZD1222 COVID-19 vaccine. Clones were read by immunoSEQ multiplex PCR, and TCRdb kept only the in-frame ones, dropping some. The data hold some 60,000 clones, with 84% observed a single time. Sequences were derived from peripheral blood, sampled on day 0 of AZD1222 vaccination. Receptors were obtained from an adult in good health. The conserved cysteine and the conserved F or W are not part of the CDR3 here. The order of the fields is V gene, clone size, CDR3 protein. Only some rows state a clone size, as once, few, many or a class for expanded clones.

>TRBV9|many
ASRKRGRGYT
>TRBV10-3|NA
AISDVQGVGNQPQH
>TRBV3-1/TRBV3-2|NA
ASSLGLAGDEQY
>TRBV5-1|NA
ASSLNWQETQY
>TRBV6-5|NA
ASSYSRSGHYGYT
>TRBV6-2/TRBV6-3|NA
ASSFSLQGAVSGDTQY
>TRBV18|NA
ASSVSDTEAF
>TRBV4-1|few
ASRGRQRNEQF
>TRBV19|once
ASSVQGLGSNQPQH
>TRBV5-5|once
ASSLGGLQSGGYT
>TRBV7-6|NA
ASSLRLAGDYNEQF
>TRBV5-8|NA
ASSLLGWGTDTQY
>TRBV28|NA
ASSSGQAGGREKLF
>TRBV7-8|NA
ASSLGTGVTEAF
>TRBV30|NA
AWSAPFTGETGELF
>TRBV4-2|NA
ASSQDQGVGQPQH
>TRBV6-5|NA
ASSYSRQRPVDEQF
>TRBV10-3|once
AISEWDREGQPQH
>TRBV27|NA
ASRSNGNTIY
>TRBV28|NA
ASRPDRDEQY
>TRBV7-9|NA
GSGPGANVLT
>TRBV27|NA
ASSFWGAGANVLT
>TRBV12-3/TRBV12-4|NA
ASSLGNPGYT
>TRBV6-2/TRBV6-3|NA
ASSYQGDYT
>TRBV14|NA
ASSQRNRDPLH
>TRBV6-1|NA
ASSVTSGRAGVNEQF
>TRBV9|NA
ASSVSDYGNTIY
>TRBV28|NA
ASRADYGYT
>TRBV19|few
ASGLPTGNNSPLH
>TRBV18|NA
ASSPDRVEAF
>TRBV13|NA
ASSLAPKGQGYNEQF
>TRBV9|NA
ASSVGGTNYEQY
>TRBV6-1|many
ASSEPGISNQPQH
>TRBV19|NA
ASSTIVQETQY
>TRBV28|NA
ASSSPGLAKNEQF
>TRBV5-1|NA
ASSLDRGEAF
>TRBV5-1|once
ASSLAPGLAGGPKSTGELF
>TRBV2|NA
ASSEEGTSGNTGELF
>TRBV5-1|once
ASSFSPPGLSTDTQY
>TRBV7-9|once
ASSLGEGSHYGYT
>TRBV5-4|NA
ASSLQEEGNQPQH
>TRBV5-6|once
ASSLAGLAGGSGEQF
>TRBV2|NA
ASSGQGSLYGYT
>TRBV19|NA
ASSNANTGELF
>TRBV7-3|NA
ASSTGAGDTIY
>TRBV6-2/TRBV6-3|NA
ASSTSRLAGVYEQF
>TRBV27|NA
ASSLRGNEQF
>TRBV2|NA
ASLQGAGAGTGELF
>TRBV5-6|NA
ASSRGPTDTQY
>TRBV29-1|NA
SVALLVGEQF
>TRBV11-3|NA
ASSAPRGLAGNNEQF
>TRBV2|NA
ASRFTGSSTQPQH
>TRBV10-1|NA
ASSGRVYGYT
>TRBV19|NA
ASSIGGSLYPGPQH